This TCR beta chain derives from a study of technical replicates of blood from several donors. Libraries were prepared by immunoSEQ multiplex PCR; TCRdb keeps only in-frame clonotypes and omits some of them. The data contain approximately 58,000 clones, roughly 86% of them singletons. This CDR3 comprises 12 residues. Germline V gene sequence: CDR1 MNHNY, CDR2 SVGAGI (reference sequence). The J segment lost 10 bases and the V segment lost 4 bases, leaving 6 bases of the junction unmatched. This receptor was identified in a human donor in good health. Some clones in this sample may be carry-over from other donors' samples. The chain joins TRBV6-6 to TRBJ1-1; TRBD1 aligns across 7 bases. The sample comprised PBMCs. CDR3 region: CASSSADRRAFF. The CDR3 nucleotides read TGTGCCAGCAGTTCCGCGGACAGGCGAGCTTTCTTT.